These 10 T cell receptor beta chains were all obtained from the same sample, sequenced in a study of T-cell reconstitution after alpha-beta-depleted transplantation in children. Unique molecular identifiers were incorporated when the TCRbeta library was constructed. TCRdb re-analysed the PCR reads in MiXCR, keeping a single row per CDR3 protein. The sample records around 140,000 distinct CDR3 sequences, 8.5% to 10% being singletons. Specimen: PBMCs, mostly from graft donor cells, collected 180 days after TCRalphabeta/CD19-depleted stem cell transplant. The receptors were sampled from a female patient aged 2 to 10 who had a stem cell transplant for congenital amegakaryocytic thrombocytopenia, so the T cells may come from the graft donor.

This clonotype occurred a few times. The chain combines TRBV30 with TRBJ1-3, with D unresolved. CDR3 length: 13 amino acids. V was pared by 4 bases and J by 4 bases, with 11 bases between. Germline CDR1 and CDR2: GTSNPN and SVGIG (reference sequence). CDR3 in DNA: TGTGCCTGGAATGGGTTCTCAGGAAACACCATATATTTT. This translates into CAWNGFSGNTIYF.

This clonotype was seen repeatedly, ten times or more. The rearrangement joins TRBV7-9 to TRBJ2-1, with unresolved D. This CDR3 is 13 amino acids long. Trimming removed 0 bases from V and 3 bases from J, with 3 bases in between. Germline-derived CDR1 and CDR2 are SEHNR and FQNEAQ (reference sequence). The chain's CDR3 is CASSLAVYNEQFF. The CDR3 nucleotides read TGTGCCAGCAGCTTAGCGGTCTACAATGAGCAGTTCTTC.

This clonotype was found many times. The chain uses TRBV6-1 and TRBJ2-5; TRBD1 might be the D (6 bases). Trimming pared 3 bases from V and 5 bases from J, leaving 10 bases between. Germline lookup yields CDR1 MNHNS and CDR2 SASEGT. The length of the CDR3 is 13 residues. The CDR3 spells CASSEDRGETQYF. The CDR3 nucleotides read TGTGCCAGCAGTGAGGACAGAGGGGAGACCCAGTACTTC.

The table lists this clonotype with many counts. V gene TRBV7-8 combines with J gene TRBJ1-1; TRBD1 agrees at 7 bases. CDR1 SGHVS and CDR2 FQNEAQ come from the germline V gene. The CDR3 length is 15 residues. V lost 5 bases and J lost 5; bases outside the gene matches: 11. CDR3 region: CASSPRDRTYTEAFF. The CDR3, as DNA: TGTGCCAGCAGCCCAAGGGACAGAACATATACTGAAGCTTTCTTT.

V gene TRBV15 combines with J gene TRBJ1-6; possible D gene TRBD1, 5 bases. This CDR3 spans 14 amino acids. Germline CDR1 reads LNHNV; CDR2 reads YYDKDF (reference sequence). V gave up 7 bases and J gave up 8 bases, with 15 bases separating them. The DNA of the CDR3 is TGTGCCACCAAGCAGGGCCCCGGGGATTCACCCCTCCACTTT. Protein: CATKQGPGDSPLHF.

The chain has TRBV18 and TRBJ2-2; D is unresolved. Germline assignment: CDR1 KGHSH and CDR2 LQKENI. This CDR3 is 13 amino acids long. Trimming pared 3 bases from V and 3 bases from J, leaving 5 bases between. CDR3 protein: CASSPGDTGELFF. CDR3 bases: TGTGCCAGCTCACCGGGTGACACCGGGGAGCTGTTTTTT.

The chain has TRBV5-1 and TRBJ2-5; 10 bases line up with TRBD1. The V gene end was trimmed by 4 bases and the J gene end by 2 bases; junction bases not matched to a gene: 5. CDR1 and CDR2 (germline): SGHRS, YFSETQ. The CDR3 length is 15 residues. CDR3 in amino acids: CASSKGQGPQETQYF. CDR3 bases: TGCGCCAGCAGCAAGGGACAGGGGCCACAAGAGACCCAGTACTTC.

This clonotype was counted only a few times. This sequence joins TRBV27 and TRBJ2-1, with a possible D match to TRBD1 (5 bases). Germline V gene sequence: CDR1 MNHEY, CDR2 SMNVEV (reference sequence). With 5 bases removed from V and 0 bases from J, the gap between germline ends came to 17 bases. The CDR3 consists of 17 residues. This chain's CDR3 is CASSPNRWTSSYNEQFF. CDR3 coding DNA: TGTGCCAGCAGTCCCAATAGGTGGACAAGCTCCTACAATGAGCAGTTCTTC.

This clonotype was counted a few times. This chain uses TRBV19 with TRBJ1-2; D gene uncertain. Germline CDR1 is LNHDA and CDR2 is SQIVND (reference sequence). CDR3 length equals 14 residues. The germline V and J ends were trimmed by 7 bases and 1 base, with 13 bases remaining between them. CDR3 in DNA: TGTGCCAGTACGCAGCGCACTATTAACTATGGCTACACCTTC. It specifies CASTQRTINYGYTF.

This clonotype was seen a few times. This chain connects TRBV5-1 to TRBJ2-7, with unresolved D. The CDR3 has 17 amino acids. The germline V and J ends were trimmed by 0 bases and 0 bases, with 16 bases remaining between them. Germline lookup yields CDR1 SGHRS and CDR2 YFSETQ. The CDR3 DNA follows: TGCGCCAGCAGCTTGGCCAAGCTGTCCGGCAACTCCTACGAGCAGTACTTC. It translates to CASSLAKLSGNSYEQYF.